The 12 T cell receptor beta chains reported below all come from one sample, sequenced in a study of blood T cells in healthy people across ages. Sample-barcoded 5' priming and a J-beta primer mix drove a second PCR of about 6 to 11 cycles. One entry per CDR3 protein results from TCRdb running MiXCR on the 5' RACE reads. The top ten clones hold about 30% of a sample with hundreds of thousands of distinct CDR3 sequences, roughly 43% of them seen once. The material sequenced was blood. Every receptor here comes from a man older than 75 in good health.

The chain links TRBV5-6 to TRBJ2-5; 13 nucleotides agree with TRBD2. This CDR3 spans 17 amino acids. Germline V gene data show CDR1 as SGHDT and CDR2 as YYEEEE. V lost 4 bases and J lost 4; bases outside the gene matches: 10. CDR3 loop: CASSLTSGGVVGETQYF. CDR3 coding DNA: TGTGCCAGCAGCCTAACTAGCGGGGGGGTCGTGGGAGAGACCCAGTACTTC. Full variable domain (remainder filled in from reference TRBV5-6 and TRBJ2-5): DAGVTQSPTHLIKTRGQQVTLRCSPKSGHDTVSWYQQALGQGPQFIFQYYEEEERQRGNFPDRFSGHQFPNYSSELNVNALLLGDSALYLCASSLTSGGVVGETQYFGPGTRLLVL.

This clonotype showed up just a few times. The chain links TRBV7-2 to TRBJ1-1; 7 nucleotides line up with TRBD1. CDR1 and CDR2 (germline): SGHTA, FQGNSA. The V gene end was trimmed by 4 bases and the J gene end by 4 bases; junction bases not matched to a gene: 3. There are 13 residues in the CDR3. Here the CDR3 DNA reads TGTGCCAGCAGCTCACAGGGGAGCACTGAAGCTTTCTTT. It encodes CASSSQGSTEAFF.

This clonotype was counted only a few times. The rearrangement links TRBV5-1 to TRBJ2-7; 7 bases are shared with TRBD1. The CDR3 loop spans 15 amino acids. V lost 7 bases, J lost 6 bases, and 16 bases stayed unmatched. Germline V gives CDR1 SGHRS, CDR2 YFSETQ. The CDR3 nucleotides read TGCGCCAGCTCAACTAGGGGGCCAGGCCCGGGCGAGCAGTACTTC. Its translation: CASSTRGPGPGEQYF. Together with reference TRBV5-1 and TRBJ2-7, the CDR3 gives the full variable domain: KAGVTQTPRYLIKTRGQQVTLSCSPISGHRSVSWYQQTPGQGLQFLFEYFSETQRNKGNFPGRFSGRQFSNSRSEMNVSTLELGDSALYLCASSTRGPGPGEQYFGPGTRLTVT.

This clonotype was counted at least ten times. CDR3 amino acids: CASSWTDPSETQYF. For the CDR3, the DNA is TGTGCCAGCAGTTGGACAGACCCCTCAGAGACCCAGTACTTC. This rearrangement joins TRBV6-2 or TRBV6-3 to TRBJ2-5, with a tentative D call TRBD1 (6 bases). Trimming left V 4 bases short and J 4 bases short, with 13 bases between. Germline CDR1 MNHEY, CDR2 SVGEGT. This CDR3 comprises 14 residues.

In its sample, this clonotype was seen a few times. The junction departs from germline at one end; a sequencing error may be responsible. V and J are TRBV29-1 and TRBJ2-1; 9 positions agree with TRBD1. The CDR3 has 13 residues. Germline assignment: CDR1 SQVTM and CDR2 ANQGSEA. Written as DNA, the CDR3 is TGCAGCGGTGAAGGACAGGGGAGAAATGAGCAGTTCTTC. Translation: CSGEGQGRNEQFF.

In its sample, this clonotype was seen a few times. This sequence joins TRBV5-1 and TRBJ2-3; 14 bases line up with TRBD2. Germline loops: CDR1 SGHRS, CDR2 YFSETQ. Losses at the gene ends were 3 bases for V and 4 bases for J; bases not matched to a gene: 7. This CDR3 is 17 amino acids long. CDR3 coding DNA: TGCGCCAGCAGCTCCTGGACTAGCGGGGGGAGGTCAGATACGCAGTATTTT. It translates to CASSSWTSGGRSDTQYF.

The J gene is TRBJ2-3, the V gene TRBV3-1, with 8 nucleotides matching TRBD2. The CDR3 has 17 residues. Looked up from germline, CDR1 is LGHDT and CDR2 is YNNKEL (reference sequence). V gave up 2 bases and J gave up 4 bases; unmatched junction bases: 11. CDR3 bases: TGTGCCAGCAGCCAACAACCCCGGGGGGGCCTGGCAGATACGCAGTATTTT. This encodes CASSQQPRGGLADTQYF.

This clonotype was seen a handful of times. The DNA is omitted, as the CDR3 cannot be located on it reliably, and the CDR3 follows TCRdb's listing. The chain employs TRBV25-1 and TRBJ2-5; TRBD1, the table's D call, lacks a check against the DNA. The CDR3 contains 13 residues when both ends are counted. Germline values: CDR1 MGHDK, CDR2 SYGVNS. The CDR3 here is CASSAVGQGNSYF.

J is TRBJ2-7 and V is TRBV20-1, with D possibly matching TRBD1 (6 bases). The J call may be faulty, since TRBJ2-5 better matches the DNA end. Germline V gene data show CDR1 as DFQATT and CDR2 as SNEGSKA (reference sequence). This CDR3 region has 14 residues. Here the CDR3 reads CSARVQGSRETQYF. For the CDR3, the DNA is TGCAGTGCTAGAGTCCAGGGGAGTCGGGAGACCCAGTACTTC.

Only a few counts were recorded for this clonotype. CDR3: CASNVSGLRGYTF. The CDR3 coding sequence is TGTGCCAGCAACGTGTCGGGCTTGAGGGGCTACACCTTC. J is TRBJ1-2 and V is TRBV6-6; D remains ambiguous. From germline, CDR1 is MNHNY and CDR2 SVGAGI (reference sequence). Trimming shortened V by 7 bases and J by 8 bases, and 17 bases separated the two germline ends. The CDR3 runs 13 residues.

The chain combines TRBV5-1 with TRBJ2-2, with D possibly TRBD1 on 6 matching bases. The CDR3 has 16 amino acids. The germline V and J ends were trimmed by 4 bases and 6 bases, with 19 bases remaining between them. Looked up from germline, CDR1 is SGHRS and CDR2 is YFSETQ. The CDR3 here is CASSETGTMTAGELFF. CDR3 bases: TGCGCCAGCAGCGAGACCGGGACAATGACCGCCGGGGAGCTGTTTTTT.

This clonotype occurred a few times. The genes are TRBV6-2 or TRBV6-3 and TRBJ2-7, with a possible D match to TRBD1 (6 bases). V lost 6 bases and J lost 5, with 14 bases in between. There are 13 residues in the CDR3. Germline V gene lookup returns CDR1 MNHEY and CDR2 SVGEGT. The CDR3 here is CASRDPGVHEQYF. CDR3 nucleotides: TGTGCCAGCAGAGATCCAGGGGTACACGAGCAGTACTTC.